This passage covers 2 T cell receptor beta chains from one sample sequenced in a study of T cell repertoires in cytomegalovirus infection. TCRdb reprocessed the reads via MiXCR and lists one record per CDR3 protein. The data show almost 500,000 distinct CDR3 sequences, with approximately 10% seen just once and approximately 10% held by the top ten. The sequencing input was PBMCs. The receptors were gathered from a human donor in good health (CMV status not recorded). Some clones in this sample may be carry-over from other donors' samples.

V usage is TRBV4-2 and J usage is TRBJ2-1; 9 bases align to TRBD2. Germline V CDR1 and CDR2: LGHNA, YNFKEQ. The V segment lost 0 bases and the J segment 7 bases; nucleotides outside the gene matches: 7. This CDR3 has 16 amino acids. CDR3 DNA sequence: TGTGCCAGCAGCCAAGATCTAGCGGGGATGGGGAATGAGCAGTTCTTC. This sequence encodes CASSQDLAGMGNEQFF.

The sample holds many counts of this clonotype. J is TRBJ1-2 and V is TRBV7-2; D not certain. Trimming shortened V by 5 bases and J by 0 bases, and 10 bases separated the two germline ends. The CDR3 is 14 amino acids. CDR1 and CDR2 (germline): SGHTA, FQGNSA. In DNA, the CDR3 is TGTGCCAGCAGCAGTTGGGCAGCTAACTATGGCTACACCTTC. Its protein product is CASSSWAANYGYTF.